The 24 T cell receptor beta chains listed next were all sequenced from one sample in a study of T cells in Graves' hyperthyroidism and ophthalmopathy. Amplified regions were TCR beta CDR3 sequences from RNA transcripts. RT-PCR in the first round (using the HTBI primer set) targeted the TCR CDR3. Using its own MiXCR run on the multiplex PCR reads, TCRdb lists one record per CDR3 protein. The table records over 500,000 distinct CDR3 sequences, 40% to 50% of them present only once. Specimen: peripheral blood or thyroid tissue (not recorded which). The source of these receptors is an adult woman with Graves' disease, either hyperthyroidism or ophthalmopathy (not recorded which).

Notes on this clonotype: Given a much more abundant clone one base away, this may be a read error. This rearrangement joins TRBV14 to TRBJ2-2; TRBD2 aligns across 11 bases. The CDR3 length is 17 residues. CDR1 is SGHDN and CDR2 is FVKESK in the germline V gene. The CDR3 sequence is CAGSSLAGGRNTGELFF. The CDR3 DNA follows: TGTGCCGGCAGCTCTCTAGCGGGAGGTCGGAACACCGGGGAGCTGTTTTTT.

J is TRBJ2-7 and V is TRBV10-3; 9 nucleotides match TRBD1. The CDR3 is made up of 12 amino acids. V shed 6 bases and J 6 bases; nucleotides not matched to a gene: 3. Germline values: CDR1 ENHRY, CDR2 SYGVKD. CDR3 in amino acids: CAIRETGGEQYF. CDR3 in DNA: TGTGCCATCAGGGAGACAGGGGGCGAGCAGTACTTC.

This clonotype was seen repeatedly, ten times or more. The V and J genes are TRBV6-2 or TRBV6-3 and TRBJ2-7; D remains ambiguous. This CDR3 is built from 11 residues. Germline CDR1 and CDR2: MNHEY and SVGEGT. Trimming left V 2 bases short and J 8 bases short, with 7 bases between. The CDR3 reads CASSYVDQQYF. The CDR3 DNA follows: TGTGCCAGCAGTTACGTGGACCAGCAGTACTTC.

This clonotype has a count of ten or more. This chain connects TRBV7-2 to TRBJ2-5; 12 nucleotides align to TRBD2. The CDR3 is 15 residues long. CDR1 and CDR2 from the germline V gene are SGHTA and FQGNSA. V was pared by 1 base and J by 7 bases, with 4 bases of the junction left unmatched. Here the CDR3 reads CASSLGLAGGGTQYF. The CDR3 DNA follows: TGTGCCAGCAGCTTAGGCCTAGCGGGAGGGGGGACCCAGTACTTC.

CDR3 in amino acids: CASSLDSGGRYEQYF. Here the CDR3 DNA reads TGTGCCAGCAGCTTAGACAGCGGGGGCCGATACGAGCAGTACTTC. This chain connects TRBV7-6 to TRBJ2-7; 8 positions agree with TRBD2. This CDR3 is 15 amino acids long. J was trimmed by 4 bases and V by 1 base; bases with no gene match: 6. The germline CDR1 and CDR2 sequences are SGHVS and FNYEAQ.

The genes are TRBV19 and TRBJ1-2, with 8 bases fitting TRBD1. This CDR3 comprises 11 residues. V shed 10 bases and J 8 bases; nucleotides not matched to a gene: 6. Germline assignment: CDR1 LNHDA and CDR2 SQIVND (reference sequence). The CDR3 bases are TGTGCCACCGGACAGGGAAGCGGCTACACCTTC. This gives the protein CATGQGSGYTF.

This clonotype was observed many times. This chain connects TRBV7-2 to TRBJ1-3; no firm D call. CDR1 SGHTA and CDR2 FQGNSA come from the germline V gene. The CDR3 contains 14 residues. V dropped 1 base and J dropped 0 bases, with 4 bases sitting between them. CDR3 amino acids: CASSLVTSGNTIYF. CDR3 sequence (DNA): TGTGCCAGCAGCTTAGTTACCTCTGGAAACACCATATATTTT.

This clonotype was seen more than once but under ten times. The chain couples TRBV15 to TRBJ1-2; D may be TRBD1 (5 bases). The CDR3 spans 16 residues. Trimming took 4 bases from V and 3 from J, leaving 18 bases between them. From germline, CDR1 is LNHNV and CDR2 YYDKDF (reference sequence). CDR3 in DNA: TGTGCCACCAGCAAGAGGAGGGGAGAAATCGACTATGGCTACACCTTC. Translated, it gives CATSKRRGEIDYGYTF.

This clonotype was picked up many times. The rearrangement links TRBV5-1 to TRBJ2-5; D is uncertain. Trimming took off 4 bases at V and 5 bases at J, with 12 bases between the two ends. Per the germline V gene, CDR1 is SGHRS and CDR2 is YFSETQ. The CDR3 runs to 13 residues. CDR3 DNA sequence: TGCGCCAGCAGCATCAATGTGGGGGAGACCCAGTACTTC. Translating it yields CASSINVGETQYF.

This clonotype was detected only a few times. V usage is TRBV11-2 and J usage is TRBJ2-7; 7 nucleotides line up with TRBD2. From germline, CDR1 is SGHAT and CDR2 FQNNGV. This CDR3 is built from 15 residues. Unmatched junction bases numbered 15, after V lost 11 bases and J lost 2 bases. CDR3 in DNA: TGTGCCTGGAGTGTACCAAGGGAGGGGCCCTACGAGCAGTACTTC. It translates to CAWSVPREGPYEQYF.

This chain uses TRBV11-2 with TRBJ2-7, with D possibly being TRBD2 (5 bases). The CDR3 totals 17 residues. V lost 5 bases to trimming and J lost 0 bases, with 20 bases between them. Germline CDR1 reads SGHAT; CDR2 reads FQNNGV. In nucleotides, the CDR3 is TGTGCCAGCAGCAGTGTGTCAGGAGCGGTGAGCTCCTACGAGCAGTACTTC. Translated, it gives CASSSVSGAVSSYEQYF.

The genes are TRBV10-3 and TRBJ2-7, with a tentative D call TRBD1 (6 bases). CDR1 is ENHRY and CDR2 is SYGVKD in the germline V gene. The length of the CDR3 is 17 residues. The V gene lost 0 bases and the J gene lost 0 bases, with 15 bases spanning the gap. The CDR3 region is CAISESLRQDNSYEQYF. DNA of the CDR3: TGTGCCATCAGTGAGTCGTTACGACAGGATAACTCCTACGAGCAGTACTTC.

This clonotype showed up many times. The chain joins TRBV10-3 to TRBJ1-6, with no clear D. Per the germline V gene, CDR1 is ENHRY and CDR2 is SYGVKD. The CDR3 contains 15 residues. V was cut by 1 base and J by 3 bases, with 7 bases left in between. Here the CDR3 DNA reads TGTGCCATCAGTGAGTGGGGATACTATAATTCACCCCTCCACTTT. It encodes CAISEWGYYNSPLHF.

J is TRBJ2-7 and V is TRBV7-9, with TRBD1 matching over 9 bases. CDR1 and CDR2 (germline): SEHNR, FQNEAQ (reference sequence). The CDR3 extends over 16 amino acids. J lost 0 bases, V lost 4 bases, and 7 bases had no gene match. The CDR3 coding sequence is TGTGCCAGCAGCTCACCGGGGACAGGGAGCTCCTACGAGCAGTACTTC. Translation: CASSSPGTGSSYEQYF.

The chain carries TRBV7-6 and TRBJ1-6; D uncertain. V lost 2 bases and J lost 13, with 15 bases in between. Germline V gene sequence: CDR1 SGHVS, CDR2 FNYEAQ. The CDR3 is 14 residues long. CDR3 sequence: CASSLNPGNQPLHF. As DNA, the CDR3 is TGTGCCAGCAGCTTAAATCCGGGCAATCAGCCCCTCCACTTT. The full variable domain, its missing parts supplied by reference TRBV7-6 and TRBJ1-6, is GAGVSQSPRYKVTKRGQDVALRCDPISGHVSLYWYRQALGQGPEFLTYFNYEAQQDKSGLPNDRFSAERPEGSISTLTIQRTEQRDSAMYRCASSLNPGNQPLHFGNGTRLTVT.

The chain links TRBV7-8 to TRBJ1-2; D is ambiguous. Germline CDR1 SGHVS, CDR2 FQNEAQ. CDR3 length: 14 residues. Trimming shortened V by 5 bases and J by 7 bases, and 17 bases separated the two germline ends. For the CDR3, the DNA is TGTGCCAGCAGCACGGACGGAGCGGGTGGTGGCTACACCTTC. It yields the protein CASSTDGAGGGYTF.

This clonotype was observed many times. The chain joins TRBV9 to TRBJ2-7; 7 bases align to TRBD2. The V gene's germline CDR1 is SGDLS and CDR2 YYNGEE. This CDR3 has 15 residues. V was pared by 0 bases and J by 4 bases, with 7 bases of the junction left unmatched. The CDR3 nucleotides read TGTGCCAGCAGCGTAGGGGAGGGACCTGAGTACGAGCAGTACTTC. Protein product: CASSVGEGPEYEQYF.

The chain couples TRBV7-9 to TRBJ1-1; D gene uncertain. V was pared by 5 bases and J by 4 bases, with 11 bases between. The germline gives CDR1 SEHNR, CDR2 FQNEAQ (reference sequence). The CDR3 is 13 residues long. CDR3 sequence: CASSHREATEAFF. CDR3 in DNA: TGTGCCAGCAGCCACCGGGAGGCCACTGAAGCTTTCTTT.

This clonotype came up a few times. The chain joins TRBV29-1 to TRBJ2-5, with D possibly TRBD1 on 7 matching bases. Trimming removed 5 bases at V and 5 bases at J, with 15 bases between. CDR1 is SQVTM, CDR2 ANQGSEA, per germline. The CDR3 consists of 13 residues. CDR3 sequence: CSVRQGGWETQYF. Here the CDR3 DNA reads TGCAGCGTTCGACAGGGAGGTTGGGAGACCCAGTACTTC. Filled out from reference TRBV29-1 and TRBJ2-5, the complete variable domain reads SAVISQKPSRDICQRGTSLTIQCQVDSQVTMMFWYRQQPGQSLTLIATANQGSEATYESGFVIDKFPISRPNLTFSTLTVSNMSPEDSSIYLCSVRQGGWETQYFGPGTRLLVL.

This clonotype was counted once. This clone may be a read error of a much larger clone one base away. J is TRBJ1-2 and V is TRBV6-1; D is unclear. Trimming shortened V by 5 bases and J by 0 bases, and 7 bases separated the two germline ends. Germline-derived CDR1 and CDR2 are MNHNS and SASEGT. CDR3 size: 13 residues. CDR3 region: CASSWGANYGYTF. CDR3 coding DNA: TGTGCCAGCAGTTGGGGAGCTAACTATGGCTACACCTTC.

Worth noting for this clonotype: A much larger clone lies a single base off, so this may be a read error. CDR3 region: CASSDSQGRSQPQHF. CDR3 DNA sequence: TGTGCCAGCAGTGACAGCCAGGGCCGCAGTCAGCCCCAGCATTTT. The V call is TRBV25-1, the J call TRBJ1-5; D is perhaps TRBD1 (5 bases). Trimming stripped 3 bases from V and 6 bases from J, with 15 bases between. Germline-derived CDR1 and CDR2 are MGHDK and SYGVNS. There are 15 residues in the CDR3.

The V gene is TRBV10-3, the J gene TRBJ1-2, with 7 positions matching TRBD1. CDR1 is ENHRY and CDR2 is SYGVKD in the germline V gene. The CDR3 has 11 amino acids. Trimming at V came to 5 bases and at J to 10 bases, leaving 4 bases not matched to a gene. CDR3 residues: CAISSGTDYTF. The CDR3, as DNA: TGTGCCATCAGTAGTGGGACAGACTACACCTTC.

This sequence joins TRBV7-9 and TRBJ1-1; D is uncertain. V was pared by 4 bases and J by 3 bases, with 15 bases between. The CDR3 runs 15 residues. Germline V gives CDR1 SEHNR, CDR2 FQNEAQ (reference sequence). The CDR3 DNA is TGTGCCAGCAGCTCCGGTCCTCCCGGGGACACTGAAGCTTTCTTT. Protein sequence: CASSSGPPGDTEAFF.

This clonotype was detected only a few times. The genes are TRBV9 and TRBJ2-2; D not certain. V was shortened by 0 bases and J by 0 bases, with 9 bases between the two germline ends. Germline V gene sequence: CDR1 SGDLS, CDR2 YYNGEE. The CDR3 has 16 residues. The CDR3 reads CASSVDGGSNTGELFF. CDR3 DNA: TGTGCCAGCAGCGTAGACGGTGGGTCGAACACCGGGGAGCTGTTTTTT. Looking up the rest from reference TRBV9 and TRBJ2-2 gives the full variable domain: DSGVTQTPKHLITATGQRVTLRCSPRSGDLSVYWYQQSLDQGLQFLIQYYNGEERAKGNILERFSAQQFPDLHSELNLSSLELGDSALYFCASSVDGGSNTGELFFGEGSRLTVL.